Described below is a single T cell receptor beta chain sequence and its context. It lacks a known antigen. Base qualities are not provided; no much larger clone lies one nucleotide away. This sample was taken from a study of shared clonotypes between healthy human individuals (dated by TCRdb to 2019 to 2021). Background on the whole study: A couple of women and three men aged 18 to 49 years were included in the cohort. For each donor, three plates each were used for CD4 naive and CD4 memory, two plates were used for CD8 naive, and one plate was used for CD8 memory. The study deeply sequenced blood TCR repertoires of five healthy adults to estimate repertoire size and the extent of clonotype sharing between individuals. Libraries were prepared and TCR repertoires were sequenced by different laboratories using diverse techniques, in order to increase sequencing depth and limit assay-specific biases. Leukapheresis yielded between about 0.85 and 10 billion PBMCs per donor.

Using the deep immunoSEQ assay, TCR CDR3 regions were amplified from genomic DNA by multiplex PCR. Extracted genomic DNA from each cell subset was spread evenly across all wells of several immunoSEQ 96-well plates, with each plate serving as a replicate. For sorted subsets, roughly 200 ng of genomic DNA, equivalent to roughly 33,000 T cell genomes, went into each replicate PCR. Purified libraries were quantified with a Qubit 3.0 fluorometer, sized on a Bioanalyzer 2100, and re-quantified with the KAPA Library Quantification kit. A separate single-read 150-cycle Illumina NextSeq 550 flow cell was used to sequence each immunoSEQ 96-well plate. The paper's processing steps were these. The immunoSEQ output contained only junctional sequences without quality scores, so filtering could not match that applied to full-length reads. Sequences were annotated with PyIR, a Python wrapper for IgBLAST v1.9, and V/J genes and CDR3 were assigned using IMGT germline references. Reads were filtered out if the reads had weak V/J assignments (E-value above 1e-6), no CDR3, stop codons, out-of-frame junctions, or ambiguous translated residues. A V3J clonotype was defined by an identical inferred V gene, J gene, and CDR3 amino acid sequence. Percentage overlap between repertoires was calculated by dividing the number of shared unique clonotypes by the size of the smaller repertoire. Richness of each repertoire was evaluated using RTK rarefaction, the Chao1 estimator, and Recon v2.1 estimates of unobserved clonotypes. Generation probabilities for all TCRbeta clonotypes obtained by the gDNA method from a few donors were computed using OLGA. This immuneACCESS table, as held by TCRdb, lists in-frame sequences with V and J called but not all clones. Of the missing ones, under half trace to an unresolved V gene in checked studies; the others have no known cause. The DNA was the basis for D and trimming; V, J and clone size are from that table. This sample is represented by 950,000 to 1,100,000 clones; roughly 80% of them were singletons. The ten largest make up roughly 1.4% of the sample.

Donors were healthy HIV-negative adults with no recently reported acute infections or vaccinations. All donors were Caucasian adults living in Nashville, Tennessee, USA. CD4+ T cells were enriched by magnetic negative selection, after which naive cells were positively selected on CD45RA and the negative fraction was taken as the memory subset. After blood collection by leukapheresis, PBMCs were isolated using Ficoll-Histopaque density gradient centrifugation and then cryopreserved in the vapor phase of liquid nitrogen. Analytical flow cytometry was used to check the purity and quantity of every magnetically sorted T cell population. Genomic DNA was isolated from every sorted fraction and measured by UV absorbance on a Nanodrop 2000c. Points the paper makes about the study in general: Only blood was sampled, and tissue TCR repertoires likely differ from those in blood. Incomplete sequencing was indicated by rarefaction of sorted-subset datasets, despite the large sequencing depth. Pairwise subsampling led to the expectation that sequencing depth would affect the degree of clonotype sharing among donors. The small number of donors limited the genetic and exposure-history diversity represented. When a few donors were compared, the shared fraction of clonotypes was around 5.1% for naive CD4, approximately 3.3% for naive CD8, 2.3% for memory CD4, and around 0.4% for memory CD8. Estimated clonotype richness was generally larger for naive than for memory subsets. Clonotypes shared by all four sorted-subset donors showed higher generation probabilities than non-shared clonotypes.

Sequenced input: memory CD4+ T cells sorted from blood. In the paper's terms, the cell subset or site label means: CD45RA-negative fraction. This sequence was found in a man aged 18-30 years in good health.

The nucleotide sequence reads TGTGCCATCAGTGAGTCGATCTCCTACGAGCAGTACTTC. The encoded protein is CAISESISYEQYF. The chain is made from TRBV10-3 and TRBJ2-7, with the D gene not confidently named. From a lookup of the germline V gene, CDR1 and CDR2 are ENHRY and SYGVKD. Cut back by 0 bases and 0 bases, the V and J ends lie 3 bases apart. From the cysteine through the phenylalanine, the CDR3 covers 13 amino acids. Just the 39-base CDR3 DNA is kept, in frame starting at base 1.